These 4 T cell receptor beta chains came from one sample sequenced in a study of vaccination and CD4 T cells after COVID-19. Described treatment: roughly 10-day PBMC culture with coronavirus spike peptide pools or control peptides (ViraFEST assay). For these TCRs, the target antigens are not known. Cultured CD4+ T cell DNA was sequenced using the Oncomine TCR Beta short-read assay. One entry per CDR3 protein results from TCRdb running MiXCR on the PCR reads. The sample contains around 12,000 distinct CDR3 sequences, around 47% of which appear only once. Source material: CD4+ T cells from blood, cultured in vitro. Every receptor here comes from a human donor who had recovered from COVID-19.

The rearrangement links TRBV7-2 to TRBJ1-5; D remains ambiguous. Per the germline V gene, CDR1 is SGHTA and CDR2 is FQGNSA. The CDR3 totals 17 residues. V lost 0 bases and J lost 4, with 16 bases in between. The CDR3 bases are TGTGCCAGCAGCTTAGCGCACTGGACGCGAGGGAATCAGCCCCAGCATTTT. Protein product: CASSLAHWTRGNQPQHF.

This clonotype came up a few times. This sequence joins TRBV28 and TRBJ1-3; 8 positions agree with TRBD1. Germline assignment: CDR1 MDHEN and CDR2 SYDVKM. The CDR3 is 16 residues long. The J segment lost 0 bases and the V segment lost 6 bases, leaving 7 bases of the junction unmatched. Written as DNA, the CDR3 is TGTGCCAGCAGATACGGACAGGGAAACTCTGGAAACACCATATATTTT. It yields the protein CASRYGQGNSGNTIYF.

This clonotype has a handful of counts. J is TRBJ1-4 and V is TRBV6-2 or TRBV6-3; 8 bases map to TRBD1. V lost 7 bases to trimming and J lost 5 bases; unmatched junction nucleotides: 6. The CDR3 consists of 14 residues. Germline V lookup: CDR1 MNHEY, CDR2 SVGEGT. The CDR3 DNA reads as TGTGCCAGCACGGGGACAGGCTTCAATGAAAAACTGTTTTTT. The encoded protein is CASTGTGFNEKLFF.

This clonotype was seen more than once but under ten times. This sequence joins TRBV25-1 and TRBJ2-3; D gene unclear. This CDR3 is built from 15 residues. Germline V gene lookup returns CDR1 MGHDK and CDR2 SYGVNS. V gave up 3 bases and J gave up 4 bases, with 14 bases separating them. The CDR3 DNA follows: TGTGCCAGCAGTGATGCCTCTGAAAGGGCAGATACGCAGTATTTT. Translation: CASSDASERADTQYF.